These 25 T cell receptor beta chains originate from one sample sequenced in a study of Ad26.COV2.S vaccination and SARS-CoV-2 variants. The repertoire was sequenced with immunoSEQ multiplex PCR; TCRdb's copy has only in-frame clones and lacks some. Of roughly 300,000 clones listed, approximately 90% are singletons. Treatment meaning: 19 received Ad26.COV2.S at low or high dose, single or two shots; about 5 received placebo; per-sample allocation not given. It was on day 63 after the first vaccine or placebo injection that samples were taken. This sample comprised peripheral blood, obtained in a trial of Ad26.COV2.S vaccine versus placebo. These receptors all come from a person between 18 and 65 years old who received the Ad26.COV2.S COVID-19 vaccine or a placebo.

J is TRBJ2-7 and V is TRBV18, with D possibly matching TRBD1 (5 bases). V was pared by 2 bases and J by 6 bases, with 20 bases between. This CDR3 has 16 residues. Germline-derived CDR1 and CDR2 are KGHSH and LQKENI. In DNA form, the CDR3 reads TGTGCCAGCTCACCAACGATCGGGCAGGGAAGATTCGAGCAGTACTTC. Amino acid sequence: CASSPTIGQGRFEQYF.

The chain links TRBV4-2 to TRBJ2-7; 8 bases match TRBD2. The CDR3 has 15 residues. V dropped 1 base and J dropped 3; count of bases not matched to a gene: 5. Germline V CDR1 and CDR2: LGHNA, YNFKEQ. The CDR3 sequence is CASSQGRGGYYEQYF. Written as DNA, the CDR3 is TGTGCCAGCAGCCAAGGACGGGGGGGGTACTACGAGCAGTACTTC.

This clone showed up just once. The chain has TRBV6-5 and TRBJ2-1, with D perhaps matching TRBD2 (6 bases). V was cut by 0 bases and J by 13 bases, with 16 bases left in between. The CDR3 length is 14 residues. The germline gives CDR1 MNHEY, CDR2 SVGAGI. DNA of the CDR3: TGTGCCAGCAGTTACTCGAACGCGGGAAGGGAACAGTTCTTC. Translation gives CASSYSNAGREQFF.

This CDR3 reads CASSSPDRRLSNQPQHF. The CDR3 DNA reads TGTGCCAGCAGCTCCCCCGACAGAAGGCTTAGCAATCAGCCCCAGCATTTT. The V gene is TRBV7-8, the J gene TRBJ1-5, with D maybe TRBD1 (5 bases). The CDR3 extends over 17 amino acids. Deletions cut 4 bases from V and 0 bases from J, with 16 bases between. Per germline, CDR1 SGHVS and CDR2 FQNEAQ. The variable domain in full, with the rest retrieved from reference TRBV7-8 and TRBJ1-5, is GAGVSQSPRYKVAKRGQDVALRCDPISGHVSLFWYQQALGQGPEFLTYFQNEAQLDKSGLPSDRFFAERPEGSVSTLKIQRTQQEDSAVYLCASSSPDRRLSNQPQHFGDGTRLSIL.

The chain combines TRBV6-4 with TRBJ2-3; the match to TRBD2 covers 7 bases. The CDR3 totals 14 residues. Germline trimming cut 5 bases from V and 2 bases from J; bases unmatched to any gene: 4. Germline-derived CDR1 and CDR2 are MRHNA and SNTAGT. CDR3 region: CASSSGAYTDTQYF. The CDR3, as DNA: TGTGCCAGCAGTAGCGGGGCCTACACAGATACGCAGTATTTT.

The CDR3 protein is CASRPKWTGGEAGNTIYF. The CDR3 DNA reads as TGTGCCAGCAGGCCTAAATGGACAGGGGGAGAGGCTGGAAACACCATATATTTT. The chain employs TRBV7-9 and TRBJ1-3; 10 bases fit TRBD1. V lost 6 bases, J lost 2 bases, and 13 bases stayed unmatched. The CDR3 runs 18 residues. Germline assignment: CDR1 SEHNR and CDR2 FQNEAQ (reference sequence).

The V call is TRBV25-1, the J call TRBJ1-2; no clear D. The germline CDR1 and CDR2 sequences are MGHDK and SYGVNS. Trimming cost V 2 bases and J 7 bases, with 11 bases left between them. CDR3 size: 13 residues. The CDR3 reads CASSERVLGGYTF. The CDR3 coding sequence is TGTGCCAGCAGTGAAAGGGTACTAGGTGGCTACACCTTC.

This clone has only one observation. The chain recombines TRBV4-3 with TRBJ2-7, with D perhaps TRBD2 (6 bases). In germline, CDR1 is LGHNA, CDR2 YSLEER. The CDR3 sequence is 14 residues long. Between the trimmed V and J ends, which lost 0 bases and 3 bases, there was a span of 9 bases. CDR3 loop: CASSQESGDYEQYF. For the CDR3, the DNA is TGCGCCAGCAGCCAAGAGTCGGGGGACTACGAGCAGTACTTC.

This clone was picked up one time. V usage is TRBV6-5 and J usage is TRBJ1-5, with 9 positions matching TRBD1. The germline V gene encodes CDR1 MNHEY and CDR2 SVGAGI. The V and J ends lost 11 bases and 11 bases, in that order; junction bases with no gene match: 16. CDR3 size: 14 residues. CDR3 amino acids: CAVASGTGPTTQHF. For the CDR3, the DNA is TGTGCCGTCGCCTCCGGGACAGGGCCCACAACCCAGCATTTT.

This clone showed up just a few times. The rearrangement links TRBV7-3 to TRBJ2-1, with TRBD2 matching over 13 bases. Germline lookup yields CDR1 SGHTA and CDR2 FQGTGA. V trimming: 5 bases; J trimming: 5 bases; junction bases outside the gene matches: 6. This CDR3 has 16 residues. The CDR3: CASSPFGTSGNNEQFF. For the CDR3, the DNA is TGTGCCAGCAGCCCATTCGGGACTAGCGGGAACAATGAGCAGTTCTTC.

The rearrangement uses TRBV28 and TRBJ1-1, with a possible D match to TRBD1 (5 bases). Germline V gene sequence: CDR1 MDHEN, CDR2 SYDVKM. V shed 6 bases and J shed 7 bases, with 12 bases lying between them. This CDR3 has 12 amino acids. This chain's CDR3 is CASRETGDEAFF. The CDR3 nucleotides read TGTGCCAGCAGGGAAACAGGAGATGAAGCTTTCTTT. Combining the CDR3 with reference TRBV28 and TRBJ1-1 gives the whole variable domain DVKVTQSSRYLVKRTGEKVFLECVQDMDHENMFWYRQDPGLGLRLIYFSYDVKMKEKGDIPEGYSVSREKKERFSLILESASTNQTSMYLCASRETGDEAFFGQGTRLTVV.

About this clone: A junction boundary mismatches the germline segment, possibly from a read error. The CDR3 is CASSQDLSWGKRFF. DNA for the CDR3: TGCGCCAGCAGCCAAGACCTTAGTTGGGGGAAACGGTTTTTT. The chain links TRBV4-3 to TRBJ1-4, with TRBD1 as a possible D gene (5 bases). CDR1 and CDR2 from the germline V gene are LGHNA and YSLEER. This CDR3 contains 14 residues.

This chain joins TRBV7-9 and TRBJ2-1, with TRBD1 matching over 9 bases. Germline-derived CDR1 and CDR2 are SEHNR and FQNEAQ (reference sequence). J was trimmed by 6 bases and V by 1 base; bases with no gene match: 7. CDR3 length equals 16 residues. CDR3 protein: CASSLVKTGGFNEQFF. As DNA, the CDR3 is TGTGCCAGCAGCTTAGTAAAAACAGGGGGCTTCAATGAGCAGTTCTTC.

The V and J genes are TRBV29-1 and TRBJ1-2; D perhaps matches TRBD1 (5 bases). The germline CDR1 and CDR2 sequences are SQVTM and ANQGSEA. The length of the CDR3 is 15 residues. V was shortened by 1 base and J by 4 bases, with 16 bases between the two germline ends. The CDR3 nucleotides are TGCAGCGTTGAAGCAACAGGCGTCGGGGTCTATGGCTACACCTTC. Encoded protein: CSVEATGVGVYGYTF.

CDR3 sequence: CASRMDRGGYEQYF. The CDR3 DNA sequence: TGTGCCAGCAGGATGGACAGGGGAGGCTACGAGCAGTACTTC. The chain couples TRBV2 to TRBJ2-7; 9 bases are a match to TRBD1. The CDR3 runs 14 residues. V was pared by 6 bases and J by 3 bases, with 6 bases of the junction left unmatched. The germline V gene encodes CDR1 SNHLY and CDR2 FYNNEI.

This clone was recorded only once. The chain uses TRBV7-2 and TRBJ1-2; the D is unclear. The CDR3 runs to 14 residues. Germline CDR1 is SGHTA and CDR2 is FQGNSA. Deletions cut 4 bases from V and 7 bases from J, with 16 bases between. The CDR3 nucleotides are TGTGCCAGCAGCTCGGGGTCGGGGAATGGTGGCTACACCTTC. It specifies CASSSGSGNGGYTF.

The chain joins TRBV11-2 to TRBJ2-2, with D possibly matching TRBD2 (6 bases). The CDR3 sequence is 19 residues long. The V gene's germline CDR1 is SGHAT and CDR2 FQNNGV. V was clipped by 2 bases and J by 0 bases, with 19 bases between them. CDR3 nucleotides: TGTGCCAGCAGCTTATTCGGGAGCCACTCGTTCGCGAACACCGGGGAGCTGTTTTTT. Translated, it gives CASSLFGSHSFANTGELFF.

In its sample, this clone was seen a few times. This chain joins TRBV7-3 and TRBJ2-2; D unresolved. From germline, CDR1 is SGHTA and CDR2 FQGTGA. Trimming removed 3 bases from V and 0 bases from J, with 11 bases in between. The CDR3 length is 16 residues. The chain's CDR3 is CASSFGTSSNTGELFF. For the CDR3, the DNA is TGTGCCAGCAGCTTTGGCACATCCTCGAACACCGGGGAGCTGTTTTTT.

The chain combines TRBV5-1 with TRBJ2-1, with 9 bases aligning to TRBD2. The CDR3 runs to 13 residues. V lost 0 bases, J lost 10 bases, and 2 bases stayed unmatched. CDR1 SGHRS and CDR2 YFSETQ come from the germline V gene. Written as DNA, the CDR3 is TGCGCCAGCAGCTTGGTGACTAGCGGAGAGCAGTTCTTC. Translated: CASSLVTSGEQFF.

J is TRBJ2-5 and V is TRBV4-3, with D uncertain. Per the germline V gene, CDR1 is LGHNA and CDR2 is YSLEER. This CDR3 contains 12 residues. V was cut by 0 bases and J by 7 bases, with 6 bases left in between. CDR3 loop: CASSQDRGTQYF. The CDR3, as DNA: TGCGCCAGCAGCCAAGATCGAGGGACCCAGTACTTC.

Only one count was recorded for this clone. The V call is TRBV6-1, the J call TRBJ1-2; tentative D call: TRBD1 (5 bases). The CDR3 covers 12 residues. Trimming left V 6 bases short and J 8 bases short, with 13 bases between. The germline CDR1 and CDR2 sequences are MNHNS and SASEGT. For the CDR3, the DNA is TGTGCCAGCAGGAGAGACCGGGGGGGCTACACCTTC. Its protein product is CASRRDRGGYTF.

The chain has TRBV27 and TRBJ1-1; TRBD1 matches 11 bases. Looked up from germline, CDR1 is MNHEY and CDR2 is SMNVEV (reference sequence). This CDR3 has 16 amino acids. V was pared by 6 bases and J by 4 bases, with 10 bases of the junction left unmatched. Written as DNA, the CDR3 is TGTGCCAGCAGCCTAACCCGGGACAGGGGGGCCACTGAAGCTTTCTTT. Translation gives CASSLTRDRGATEAFF.

This clone was counted only a few times. This sequence joins TRBV5-8 and TRBJ1-1; D remains ambiguous. Trimming left V 1 base short and J 2 bases short, with 6 bases between. The CDR3 runs 13 residues. Germline-derived CDR1 and CDR2 are SGHTS and YDEGEE. The CDR3 is CASSLQENTEAFF. The CDR3 coding sequence is TGTGCCAGCAGCTTGCAGGAAAACACTGAAGCTTTCTTT.

A single count supports this clone. CDR3 amino acids: CASSYGQGNYGYTF. CDR3 nucleotide sequence: TGTGCCAGCAGTTACGGACAGGGAAACTATGGCTACACCTTC. The V call is TRBV6-5, the J call TRBJ1-2; 8 bases are a match to TRBD1. The trim removed 2 bases at V and 2 bases at J, leaving 1 base unmatched. The CDR3 sequence is 14 residues long. Germline V gene data show CDR1 as MNHEY and CDR2 as SVGAGI.

The chain uses TRBV7-3 and TRBJ2-5; 9 bases are shared with TRBD2. The trim removed 1 base at V and 4 bases at J, leaving 1 base unmatched. This CDR3 is built from 14 residues. Per the germline V gene, CDR1 is SGHTA and CDR2 is FQGTGA. CDR3 sequence: CASSLKLAGETQYF. The CDR3 nucleotides read TGTGCCAGCAGCTTAAAACTAGCGGGAGAGACCCAGTACTTC.